The following is a T cell receptor beta chain sequence with its context. Authors' processing steps: Nucleated cell counts were estimated from reference gene primer amplification. Here immunoSEQ multiplex PCR was the method, and the copy in TCRdb shows in-frame clones only, minus some. V, J and clone size derive from that table, while D and trimming were established from the DNA sequence. The sample holds about 130,000 clones, more than 80% seen once. The data stem from a study of blood T cell repertoires in COVID-19. Study summary: The study drew acute and convalescent COVID-19 samples from the United States, Italy and Spain. PBMCs, B-cell-depleted T cells, or T cells were the source of the cDNA or gDNA that made up the material.

CDR3 length: 15 residues. The V gene's germline CDR1 is SGDLS and CDR2 YYNGEE. Trimming took 4 bases from V and 6 from J; bases not matched to a gene: 9. J is TRBJ1-4 and V is TRBV9; 7 positions agree with TRBD1. The receptor's source is a woman aged 55-70 years with acute or convalescent COVID-19. The sequenced material came from peripheral blood. The CDR3 nucleotides read TGTGCCAGCAGCCCGGTCAGGGACAGCGATGAAAAACTGTTTTTT. The encoded protein is CASSPVRDSDEKLFF.